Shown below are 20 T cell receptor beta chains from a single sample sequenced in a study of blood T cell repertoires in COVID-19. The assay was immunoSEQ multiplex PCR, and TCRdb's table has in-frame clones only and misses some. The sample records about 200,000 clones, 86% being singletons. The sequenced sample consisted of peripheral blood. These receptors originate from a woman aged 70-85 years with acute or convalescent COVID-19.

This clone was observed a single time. CDR3 region: CASSPQLAGPSETQYF. CDR3 DNA: TGTGCCAGCAGCCCTCAGCTAGCGGGACCGTCAGAGACCCAGTACTTC. V is TRBV9 and J is TRBJ2-5; 9 positions match TRBD2. The J segment lost 4 bases and the V segment lost 4 bases, leaving 11 bases of the junction unmatched. The CDR3 extends over 16 amino acids. CDR1 is SGDLS, CDR2 YYNGEE, per germline. The full variable domain, its missing parts supplied by reference TRBV9 and TRBJ2-5, is DSGVTQTPKHLITATGQRVTLRCSPRSGDLSVYWYQQSLDQGLQFLIQYYNGEERAKGNILERFSAQQFPDLHSELNLSSLELGDSALYFCASSPQLAGPSETQYFGPGTRLLVL.

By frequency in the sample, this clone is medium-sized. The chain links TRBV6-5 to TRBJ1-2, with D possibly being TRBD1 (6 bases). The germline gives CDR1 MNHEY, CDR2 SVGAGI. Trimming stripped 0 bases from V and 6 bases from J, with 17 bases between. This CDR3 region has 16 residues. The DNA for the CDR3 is TGTGCCAGCAGTTACTCGGGTCGCAGGGGAGTCGATGGCTACACCTTC. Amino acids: CASSYSGRRGVDGYTF.

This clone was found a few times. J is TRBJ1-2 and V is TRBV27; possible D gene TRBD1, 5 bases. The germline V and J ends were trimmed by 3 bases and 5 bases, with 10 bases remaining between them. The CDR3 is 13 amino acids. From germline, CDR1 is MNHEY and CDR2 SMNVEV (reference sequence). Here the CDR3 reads CASSFGHDYGYTF. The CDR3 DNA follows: TGTGCCAGCAGTTTCGGACATGATTATGGCTACACCTTC.

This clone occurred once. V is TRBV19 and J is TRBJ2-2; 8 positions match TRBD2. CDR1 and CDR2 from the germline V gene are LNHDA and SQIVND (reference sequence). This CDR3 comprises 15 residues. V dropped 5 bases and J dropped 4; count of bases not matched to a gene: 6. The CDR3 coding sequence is TGTGCCAGTAGTCCAGCGGGAGTGTTCACCGGGGAGCTGTTTTTT. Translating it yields CASSPAGVFTGELFF.

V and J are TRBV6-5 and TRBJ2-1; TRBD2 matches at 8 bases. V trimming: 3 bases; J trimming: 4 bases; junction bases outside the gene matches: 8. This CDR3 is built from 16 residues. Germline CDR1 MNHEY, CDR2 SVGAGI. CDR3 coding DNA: TGTGCCAGCAGTTATACTGGACTAGCCGATTACAATGAGCAGTTCTTC. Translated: CASSYTGLADYNEQFF.

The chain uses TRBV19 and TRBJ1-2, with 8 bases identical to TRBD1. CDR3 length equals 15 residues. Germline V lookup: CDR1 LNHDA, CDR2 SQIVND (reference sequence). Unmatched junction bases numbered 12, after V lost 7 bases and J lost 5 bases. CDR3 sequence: CASTPGGGDRYGYTF. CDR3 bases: TGTGCCAGTACCCCTGGGGGAGGGGACAGGTATGGCTACACCTTC.

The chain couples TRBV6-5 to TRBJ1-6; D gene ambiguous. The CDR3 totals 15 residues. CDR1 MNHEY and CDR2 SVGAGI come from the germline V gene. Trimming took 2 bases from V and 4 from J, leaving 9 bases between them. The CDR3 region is CASSYGQPYNSPLHF. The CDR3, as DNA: TGTGCCAGCAGTTACGGGCAGCCTTATAATTCACCCCTCCACTTT.

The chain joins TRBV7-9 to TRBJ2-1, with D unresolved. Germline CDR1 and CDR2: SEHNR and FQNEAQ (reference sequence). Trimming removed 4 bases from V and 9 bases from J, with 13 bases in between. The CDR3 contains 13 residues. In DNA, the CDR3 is TGTGCCAGCAGCTCAACCACCGGTACTGAGCAGTTCTTC. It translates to CASSSTTGTEQFF.

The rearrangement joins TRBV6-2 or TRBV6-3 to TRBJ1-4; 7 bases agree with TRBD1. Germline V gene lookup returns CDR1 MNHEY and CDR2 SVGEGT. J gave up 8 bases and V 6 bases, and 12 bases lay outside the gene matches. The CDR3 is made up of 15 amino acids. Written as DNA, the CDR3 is TGTGCCAGCAGCCGCCAGCCTTACAGGGGAGAAAAACTGTTTTTT. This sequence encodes CASSRQPYRGEKLFF.

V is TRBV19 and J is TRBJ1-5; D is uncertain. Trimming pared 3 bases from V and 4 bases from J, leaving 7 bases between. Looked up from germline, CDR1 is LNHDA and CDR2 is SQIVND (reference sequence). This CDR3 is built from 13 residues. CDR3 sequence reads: CASSITFNQPQHF. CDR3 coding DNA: TGTGCCAGTAGTATTACATTTAATCAGCCCCAGCATTTT.

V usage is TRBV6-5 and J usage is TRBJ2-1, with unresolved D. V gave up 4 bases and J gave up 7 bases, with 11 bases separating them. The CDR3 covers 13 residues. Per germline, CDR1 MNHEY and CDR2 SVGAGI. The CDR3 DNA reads TGTGCCAGCAGTTTATCTGACAAGAATGAGCAGTTCTTC. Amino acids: CASSLSDKNEQFF.

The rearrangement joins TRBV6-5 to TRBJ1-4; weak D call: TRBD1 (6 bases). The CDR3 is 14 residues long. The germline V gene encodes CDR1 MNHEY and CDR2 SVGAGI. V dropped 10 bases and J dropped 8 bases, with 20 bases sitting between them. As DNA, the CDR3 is TGTGCCACCCACGGGGGGGCGGTAGAAGAAAAACTGTTTTTT. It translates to CATHGGAVEEKLFF.

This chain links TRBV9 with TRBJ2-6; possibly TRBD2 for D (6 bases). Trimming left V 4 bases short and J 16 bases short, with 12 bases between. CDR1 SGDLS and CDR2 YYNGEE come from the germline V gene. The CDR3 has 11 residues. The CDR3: CASSSVGTLTF. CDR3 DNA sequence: TGTGCCAGCAGCTCAGTGGGGACTCTGACTTTC.

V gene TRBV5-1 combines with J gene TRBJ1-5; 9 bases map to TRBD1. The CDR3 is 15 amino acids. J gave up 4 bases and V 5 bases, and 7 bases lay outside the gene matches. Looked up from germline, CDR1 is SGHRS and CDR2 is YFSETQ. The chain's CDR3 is CASRRTGTGNQPQHF. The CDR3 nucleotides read TGCGCCAGCAGACGAACCGGGACAGGGAATCAGCCCCAGCATTTT.

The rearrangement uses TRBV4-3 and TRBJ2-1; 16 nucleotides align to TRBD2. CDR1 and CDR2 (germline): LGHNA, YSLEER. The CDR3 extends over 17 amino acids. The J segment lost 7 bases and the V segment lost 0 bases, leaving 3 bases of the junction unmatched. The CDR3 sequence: CASSQDWGLAGGNEQFF. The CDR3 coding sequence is TGCGCCAGCAGCCAAGATTGGGGACTAGCGGGGGGGAATGAGCAGTTCTTC.

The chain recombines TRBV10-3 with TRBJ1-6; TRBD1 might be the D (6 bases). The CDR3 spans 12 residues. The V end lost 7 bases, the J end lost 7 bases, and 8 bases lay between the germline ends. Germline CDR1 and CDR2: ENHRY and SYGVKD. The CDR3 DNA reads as TGTGCCATCAAACAGGGAAATTCACCCCTCCACTTT. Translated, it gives CAIKQGNSPLHF.

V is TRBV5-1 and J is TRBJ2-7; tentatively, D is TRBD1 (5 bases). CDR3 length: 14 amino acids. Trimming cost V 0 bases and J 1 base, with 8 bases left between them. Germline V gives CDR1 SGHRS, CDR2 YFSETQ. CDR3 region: CASSLEQASYEQYF. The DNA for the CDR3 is TGCGCCAGCAGCTTGGAACAGGCTTCCTACGAGCAGTACTTC.

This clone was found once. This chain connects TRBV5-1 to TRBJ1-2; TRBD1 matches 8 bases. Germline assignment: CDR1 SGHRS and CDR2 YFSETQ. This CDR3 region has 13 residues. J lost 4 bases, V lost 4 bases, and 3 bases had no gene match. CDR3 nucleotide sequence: TGCGCCAGCAGCAGGGACAGGACCTATGGCTACACCTTC. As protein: CASSRDRTYGYTF.

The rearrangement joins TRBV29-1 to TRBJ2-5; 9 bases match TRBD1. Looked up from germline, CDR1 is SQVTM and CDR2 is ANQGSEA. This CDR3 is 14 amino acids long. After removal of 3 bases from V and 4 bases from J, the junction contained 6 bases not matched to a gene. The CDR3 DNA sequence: TGCAGCGTTGACCGGACAGGGGCCCTAGAGACCCAGTACTTC. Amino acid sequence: CSVDRTGALETQYF.

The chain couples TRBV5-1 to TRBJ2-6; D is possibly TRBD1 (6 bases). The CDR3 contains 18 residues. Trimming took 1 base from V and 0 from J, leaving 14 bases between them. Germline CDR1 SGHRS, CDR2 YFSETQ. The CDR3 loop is CASSLRQGSGSGANVLTF. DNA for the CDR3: TGCGCCAGCAGCTTGCGGCAGGGGAGTGGCTCTGGGGCCAACGTCCTGACTTTC.